The source of this T cell receptor beta chain is a study of T cells in Graves' hyperthyroidism and ophthalmopathy. As for the study in general: Upon initial diagnosis and before any treatment, peripheral blood was collected.

Lactation, pregnancy, other autoimmune disease or uncontrolled infection led to exclusion of patients. Study-wide points: Researchers found most expanded thyroid clonotypes above 0.001 in blood as well. It was a median about 6 months before onset that the model predicted ophthalmopathy.

V was cut by 6 bases and J by 5 bases, with 14 bases left in between. The CDR3 totals 14 residues. CDR1 MNHNS and CDR2 SASEGT come from the germline V gene. Amplification of TCR beta CDR3 regions used RNA as the template. HTBI primers were the set used in a first-round RT-PCR of the TCR CDR3. Using its own MiXCR run on the multiplex PCR reads, TCRdb lists one record per CDR3 protein. This sample yields around 300,000 distinct CDR3 sequences, of which 20% to 25% are seen a single time; around 60% belongs to the top ten. This clonotype has more than one count but fewer than ten. Its antigen is unknown. Sequenced sample: blood. The receptor was isolated from a man aged 25 to 40 with Graves' ophthalmopathy. The V and J genes are TRBV6-1 and TRBJ2-1; D is possibly TRBD1 or TRBD2 (5 bases each). CDR3 loop: CASSKGSDHNEQFF. For the CDR3, the DNA is TGTGCCAGCAGCAAGGGGAGCGACCACAATGAGCAGTTCTTC.